This T cell receptor (beta chain) was sequenced during a study of blood T cell repertoires in COVID-19. For the study at large: COVID-19 samples collected from the United States, Italy and Spain covered acute and convalescent phases. T cells, B-cell-depleted T cells, or PBMCs supplied cDNA or gDNA.

Under the authors' procedure: Estimation of nucleated cell counts was performed using reference gene primer amplification. Sequencing was performed with immunoSEQ multiplex PCR; in TCRdb, only in-frame clones are kept and a portion is missing. The V and J calls and clone size come from that table; D and trimming were worked out from the DNA. Among 20,000 to 30,000 clones listed, about 91% were seen once. Trimming cost V 2 bases and J 6 bases, with 13 bases left between them. This CDR3 region has 14 residues. Germline V lookup: CDR1 SGDLS, CDR2 YYNGEE. The chain employs TRBV9 and TRBJ2-3; D not resolved. The sample was peripheral blood. The TCR originated in a man between 65 and 85 years old with acute or convalescent COVID-19. This CDR3 reads CASSVNVLRDTQYF. CDR3 in DNA: TGTGCCAGCAGCGTGAACGTGCTGCGGGATACGCAGTATTTT.